This T cell receptor beta chain was identified during a study of blood T cell repertoires in COVID-19 (dated by TCRdb to the early 2020s). Describing the broader study: Samples from collaborators originated in the United States, Italy and Spain and spanned both the acute and convalescent phases of COVID-19. Samples were obtained from the ongoing ImmuneRACE study (first 160 participants) and from some 1,200 subjects provided by 6 global collaborators. The repertoires were released in a freely available public database intended as a resource for research on the immune response to SARS-CoV-2. The prospective study material was composed of cDNA or gDNA derived from T cells, B-cell-depleted T cells, or PBMCs. Subjects who had been exposed to COVID-19, were actively infected with it, or had recovered from it provided the deeply sampled blood TCRbeta repertoires that made up the dataset. The sample metadata nearly always contained a de-identified subject ID, COVID-19 status, age in years and sex. HLA class I and class II types, where available, came from metadata supplied by the sample provider rather than from assay-based typing.

V is shortened by 2 bases, J by 6 bases, and the region joining them spans 13 bases. The CDR3 runs 15 amino acids, cysteine and phenylalanine included. The DNA shown is the 45-base CDR3, in frame from base 1. Via the germline V gene, CDR1 is KGHSH and CDR2 LQKENI. Collaborating institutions collected whole blood in K2EDTA tubes following their own protocols. For TCRbeta analysis, collaborator samples were shipped as frozen whole blood, as isolated PBMCs, or as DNA extracted from either sample type. As regards this clone: This receptor's antigen is unknown. Per-nucleotide qualities are absent, and no much larger clonotype sits a single base away.

TCRbeta CDR3 regions were amplified from genomic DNA using the immunoSEQ Assay, a bias-controlled multiplex PCR. For the original study's pipeline: Within the assay, amplification of reference gene primers was used to estimate how many nucleated cells each sample contained. To quantify the absolute abundance of each unique TCRbeta CDR3 rearrangement, sequence reads were collapsed and filtered. Productive Simpson clonality was computed per sample as the square root of Simpson's diversity index over productive rearrangements. As stored in TCRdb, this immuneACCESS dataset retains in-frame rearrangements with V and J assigned. A fraction of the clones does not appear; measured against another copy, unresolved V genes explain less than half of the discrepancy, and the remainder lacks a known reason. For V, J and clone size, that table is used; D and trimming come from the DNA. The sample table holds approximately 360,000 clones, of which roughly nine tenths were seen once. Approximately 1.2% of the sample comes from the top ten.

Points the paper makes about the study in general: The quantity of clinical and demographic metadata differed by source and by participant and was supplied without curation.

The chain links TRBV18 with TRBJ2-2, and possibly TRBD2, on 5 matching bases. Sequencing used peripheral blood. The TCR comes from a man aged 40-49 years with acute or convalescent COVID-19. The encoded CDR3 is CASSPAHSGAGELFF. The DNA sequence is TGTGCCAGCTCACCAGCCCACAGCGGCGCCGGGGAGCTGTTTTTT.